The TCR beta chain under discussion was sequenced for a study of memory CD4+ T cells and cytomegalovirus serostatus. Single viable CD3+CD4+CD8-CD45RO+ cells were sorted as the memory CD4+ T cells. The protocol was immunoSEQ multiplex PCR, while the TCRdb copy is restricted to in-frame clones and leaves out a portion. The data hold about 59,000 clones, with 80% to 90% observed a single time. The clonotype originates from an adult in good health and CMV-seronegative. The material sequenced was memory CD4+ T cells from blood.

Written as DNA, the CDR3 is TGTGCCAGCAGCTTAGCTTCTTCGGCTAGCAATCAGCCCCAGCATTTT. Translation gives CASSLASSASNQPQHF. The V gene is TRBV7-2, the J gene TRBJ1-5; D is uncertain. V lost 0 bases and J 0 bases, leaving 9 bases between the germline ends. The CDR3 length is 16 residues. CDR1 is SGHTA and CDR2 is FQGNSA in the germline V gene.